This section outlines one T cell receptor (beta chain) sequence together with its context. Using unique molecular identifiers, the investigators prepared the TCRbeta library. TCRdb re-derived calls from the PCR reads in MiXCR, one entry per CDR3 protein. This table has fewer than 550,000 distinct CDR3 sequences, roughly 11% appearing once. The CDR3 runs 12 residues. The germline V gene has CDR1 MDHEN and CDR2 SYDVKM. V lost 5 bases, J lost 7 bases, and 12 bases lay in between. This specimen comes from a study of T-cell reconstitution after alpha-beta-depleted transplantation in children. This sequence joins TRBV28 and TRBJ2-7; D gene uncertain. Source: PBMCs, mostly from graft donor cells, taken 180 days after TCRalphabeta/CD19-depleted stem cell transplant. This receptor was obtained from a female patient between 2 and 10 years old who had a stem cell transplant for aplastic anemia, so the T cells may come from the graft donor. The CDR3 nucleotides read TGTGCCAGCAGTCCCTCCCCTAGGGAGCAGTACTTC. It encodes CASSPSPREQYF. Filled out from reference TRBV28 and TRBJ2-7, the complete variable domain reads DVKVTQSSRYLVKRTGEKVFLECVQDMDHENMFWYRQDPGLGLRLIYFSYDVKMKEKGDIPEGYSVSREKKERFSLILESASTNQTSMYLCASSPSPREQYFGPGTRLTVT.